The 30 T cell receptor beta chains given below trace back to one sample, sequenced in a study of vaccination and CD4 T cells after COVID-19. Sequencing of DNA taken from cultured CD4+ T cells relied on the Oncomine TCR Beta short-read assay. Using its own MiXCR run on the PCR reads, TCRdb lists one record per CDR3 protein. In the table there are about 24,000 distinct CDR3 sequences, roughly 64% of which are singletons. Regarding treatment: roughly 11-day PBMC culture with coronavirus spike peptide pools or control peptides (ViraFEST assay). Antigens of these TCRs are unknown. Sequencing input: CD4+ T cells from blood, cultured in vitro. The source of these receptors is a human donor who had recovered from COVID-19.

V gene TRBV5-4 combines with J gene TRBJ1-2, with D perhaps matching TRBD1 (6 bases). The CDR3 is 12 amino acids. V lost 2 bases, J lost 9 bases, and 11 bases lay in between. Germline V gives CDR1 SGHNT, CDR2 YYREEE (reference sequence). CDR3 bases: TGTGCCAGCAGCTTCGTACAGGGAAGCTACACCTTC. Translation: CASSFVQGSYTF.

The table lists this clonotype with a few counts. The chain combines TRBV7-2 with TRBJ1-5; the D gene is possibly TRBD1 (5 bases). Germline lookup yields CDR1 SGHTA and CDR2 FQGNSA. The V gene lost 4 bases and the J gene lost 0 bases, with 7 bases spanning the gap. This CDR3 is built from 14 residues. CDR3 sequence (DNA): TGTGCCAGCAGCTCCAGGGTTAGCAATCAGCCCCAGCATTTT. Residues: CASSSRVSNQPQHF.

V usage is TRBV20-1 and J usage is TRBJ2-1; D possibly corresponds to TRBD2 (6 bases). The germline V gene has CDR1 DFQATT and CDR2 SNEGSKA (reference sequence). The CDR3 runs 15 residues. The V end was cut by 3 bases, the J end by 0 bases, with 12 bases between. CDR3 in DNA: TGCAGTGCTAGGCGCGGTAGCGGCTCCTACAATGAGCAGTTCTTC. This translates into CSARRGSGSYNEQFF.

The chain couples TRBV19 to TRBJ1-1; D might be TRBD1 (5 bases). With 3 bases removed from V and 10 bases from J, the gap between germline ends came to 21 bases. CDR1 LNHDA and CDR2 SQIVND come from the germline V gene (reference sequence). The CDR3 length is 15 residues. CDR3 bases: TGTGCCAGTAGTATCCCGCGGCAGGGATCCCTGGGAGCTTTCTTT. It specifies CASSIPRQGSLGAFF.

This chain uses TRBV11-3 with TRBJ2-2; possible D gene TRBD1, 6 bases. The germline V and J ends were trimmed by 5 bases and 1 base, with 17 bases remaining between them. Germline CDR1 SGHNT, CDR2 YENEEA. The CDR3 covers 17 residues. The CDR3 nucleotides are TGTGCCAGCAGCCCCGTATTGGGGGACAAGAACACCGGGGAGCTGTTTTTT. Protein product: CASSPVLGDKNTGELFF.

This rearrangement joins TRBV25-1 to TRBJ2-3, with TRBD2 matching 9 bases. V gave up 7 bases and J gave up 6 bases; unmatched junction bases: 8. Germline loops: CDR1 MGHDK, CDR2 SYGVNS. The CDR3 totals 14 residues. Written as DNA, the CDR3 is TGTGCCAGCACCGGGACTAGCTATTCGGATACGCAGTATTTT. Its protein product is CASTGTSYSDTQYF.

The chain joins TRBV7-2 to TRBJ1-5; TRBD1 matches at 8 bases. The germline gives CDR1 SGHTA, CDR2 FQGNSA. J was trimmed by 2 bases and V by 5 bases; bases with no gene match: 11. This CDR3 has 17 residues. The CDR3, as DNA: TGTGCCAGCAGCCATTCGGACAGGGTCAGGGGCAATCAGCCCCAGCATTTT. Translated, it gives CASSHSDRVRGNQPQHF.

The DNA of the CDR3 is TGTGCCAGCAGCCCCCTCTCGGGGGCAGATACGCAGTATTTT. Its protein is CASSPLSGADTQYF. The chain carries TRBV7-2 and TRBJ2-3; a possible D gene is TRBD2 (6 bases). The CDR3 runs 14 residues. Germline V CDR1 and CDR2: SGHTA, FQGNSA. The V and J ends lost 5 bases and 4 bases respectively, with 13 bases between them.

This clonotype appeared a few times. The rearrangement links TRBV6-2 or TRBV6-3 to TRBJ2-4; D is unresolved. Per germline, CDR1 MNHEY and CDR2 SVGEGT. The CDR3 totals 15 residues. V was trimmed by 5 bases and J by 0 bases, leaving 11 bases between them. The CDR3 loop reads CASSPRYIAKNIQYF. CDR3 bases: TGTGCCAGCAGTCCCCGGTACATAGCCAAAAACATTCAGTACTTC.

The count of this clonotype is one. The chain links TRBV2 to TRBJ2-7, with 13 bases lining up with TRBD2. Losses at the gene ends were 8 bases for V and 5 bases for J; bases not matched to a gene: 9. The CDR3 loop spans 15 amino acids. Germline CDR1 SNHLY, CDR2 FYNNEI. The CDR3 DNA follows: TGTGCCAGCCCCCGGACTAGCGGGAGTATCCACGAGCAGTACTTC. Translation: CASPRTSGSIHEQYF.

V usage is TRBV20-1 and J usage is TRBJ1-5; D gene unclear. The CDR3 consists of 19 residues. Trimming removed 3 bases from V and 0 bases from J, with 24 bases in between. Germline V gene data show CDR1 as DFQATT and CDR2 as SNEGSKA (reference sequence). Here the CDR3 reads CSASDKARNLAYSNQPQHF. In DNA, the CDR3 is TGCAGTGCTAGTGACAAAGCAAGGAATCTTGCATATAGCAATCAGCCCCAGCATTTT.

Here the CDR3 DNA reads TGCGCCAGCAGCTTGGCCCAGGTGCCTAGCGCCGAGCAGTACTTC. This encodes CASSLAQVPSAEQYF. The chain joins TRBV5-1 to TRBJ2-7; D might be TRBD2 (6 bases). The V and J ends lost 0 bases and 6 bases respectively, with 16 bases between them. This CDR3 spans 15 amino acids. Looked up from germline, CDR1 is SGHRS and CDR2 is YFSETQ.

About this clonotype itself: A read error is likely, as this CDR3 ends without the conserved phenylalanine or tryptophan. The V gene is TRBV7-2, the J gene TRBJ1-5; weak D call: TRBD1 (6 bases). Germline values: CDR1 SGHTA, CDR2 FQGNSA. This CDR3 is built from 15 residues. Trimming removed 1 base from V and 9 bases from J, with 16 bases in between. CDR3 DNA: TGTGCCAGCAGCTTAGGAGGGGGATTCTCAGGGCCCCAGCATCTT. It specifies CASSLGGGFSGPQHL.

This chain uses TRBV20-1 with TRBJ2-7; 8 bases fit TRBD1. The V gene's germline CDR1 is DFQATT and CDR2 SNEGSKA (reference sequence). The CDR3 has 14 amino acids. Germline trimming cut 1 base from V and 3 bases from J; bases unmatched to any gene: 5. This CDR3 reads CSARVTGANYEQYF. The CDR3 bases are TGCAGTGCTAGAGTGACAGGGGCCAACTACGAGCAGTACTTC.

The V call is TRBV24-1, the J call TRBJ1-2; tentatively, D is TRBD1 (5 bases). The CDR3 runs 18 residues. Deletions cut 9 bases from V and 8 bases from J, with 33 bases between. The germline V gene has CDR1 KGHDR and CDR2 SFDVKD. Here the CDR3 reads CATSQTGAPQGIGRGYTF. The CDR3 region has the DNA TGTGCCACCTCGCAGACTGGGGCTCCTCAGGGTATCGGGCGCGGCTACACCTTC.

The chain combines TRBV7-3 with TRBJ2-2; D ambiguous. CDR1 SGHTA and CDR2 FQGTGA come from the germline V gene. This CDR3 spans 14 amino acids. The V and J ends lost 2 bases and 0 bases respectively, with 4 bases between them. The CDR3 bases are TGTGCCAGCAGCTTAGTCGCGAACACCGGGGAGCTGTTTTTT. It is translated as CASSLVANTGELFF. Based on the CDR3 plus reference TRBV7-3 and TRBJ2-2, the full variable domain is GAGVSQTPSNKVTEKGKYVELRCDPISGHTALYWYRQSLGQGPEFLIYFQGTGAADDSGLPNDRFFAVRPEGSVSTLKIQRTERGDSAVYLCASSLVANTGELFFGEGSRLTVL.

The chain carries TRBV5-1 and TRBJ2-7; D might be TRBD2 (5 bases). V dropped 0 bases and J dropped 1 base, with 11 bases sitting between them. The CDR3 runs to 15 residues. Per germline, CDR1 SGHRS and CDR2 YFSETQ. CDR3 sequence: CASSLVARPSYEQYF. The CDR3, as DNA: TGCGCCAGCAGCTTGGTAGCGCGACCGTCCTACGAGCAGTACTTC.

CDR3 loop: CASSLWSRYGGKLFF. For the CDR3, the DNA is TGTGCCAGCAGTTTATGGTCGCGGTATGGTGGAAAACTGTTTTTT. The rearrangement joins TRBV27 to TRBJ1-4, with D unresolved. CDR3 length: 15 amino acids. Trimming took off 1 base at V and 10 bases at J, with 16 bases between the two ends. Germline CDR1 is MNHEY and CDR2 is SMNVEV (reference sequence).

V and J are TRBV12-3 or TRBV12-4 and TRBJ1-5; D possibly corresponds to TRBD1 (5 bases). Between the trimmed V and J ends, which lost 5 bases and 0 bases, there was a span of 23 bases. CDR3 length equals 19 residues. CDR3 loop: CASSGFGHLLKDSNQPQHF. In DNA form, the CDR3 reads TGTGCCAGCAGTGGTTTTGGACACCTACTCAAGGATAGCAATCAGCCCCAGCATTTT.

The chain recombines TRBV20-1 with TRBJ1-1; maybe TRBD1 (5 bases). In germline, CDR1 is DFQATT, CDR2 SNEGSKA (reference sequence). This CDR3 is 16 amino acids long. CDR3 sequence: CSTAGVGVIGNTEAFF. CDR3 DNA: TGCTCGACGGCGGGGGTGGGTGTAATCGGGAACACTGAAGCTTTCTTT.

The chain couples TRBV20-1 to TRBJ1-3; 7 nucleotides agree with TRBD1. Per germline, CDR1 DFQATT and CDR2 SNEGSKA (reference sequence). There are 15 residues in the CDR3. V shed 6 bases, J shed 4 bases, and the junction held 12 bases outside the gene matches. CDR3 bases: TGCAGTGCCCCCCTGGGCAGGGGGTCAGGAAACACCATATATTTT. Encoded protein: CSAPLGRGSGNTIYF.

This clonotype was counted only a few times. The chain uses TRBV6-4 and TRBJ1-2; D may be TRBD1 (5 bases). The V end lost 0 bases, the J end lost 8 bases, and 13 bases lay between the germline ends. Per the germline V gene, CDR1 is MRHNA and CDR2 is SNTAGT. This CDR3 has 14 amino acids. The CDR3 sequence is CASSDSPGRIGYTF. The CDR3 DNA follows: TGTGCCAGCAGTGACTCTCCGGGGCGTATAGGCTACACCTTC.

The chain carries TRBV5-7 and TRBJ1-2; D call uncertain. TRBV5-7 is identified as an open reading frame with a role that is uncertain. Trimming took 3 bases from V and 6 from J, leaving 6 bases between them. The CDR3 consists of 11 residues. CDR3 sequence reads: CASSSGDGYTF. CDR3 nucleotides: TGTGCCAGCAGCTCAGGCGATGGCTACACCTTC.

V gene TRBV20-1 combines with J gene TRBJ1-1; D is ambiguous. Germline CDR1 and CDR2: DFQATT and SNEGSKA (reference sequence). This CDR3 has 13 residues. DNA of the CDR3: TGCAGCGCCATCACCGCCGTCAACACTGAAGCTTTCTTT. Protein sequence: CSAITAVNTEAFF.

CDR3 sequence (DNA): TGTGCCAGCAGTTCAAATCCGGGACAGGGGGCACCCACCTACGAGCAGTACTTC. Its translation: CASSSNPGQGAPTYEQYF. V and J are TRBV28 and TRBJ2-7; 12 bases line up with TRBD1. J gave up 2 bases and V 4 bases, and 12 bases lay outside the gene matches. The germline gives CDR1 MDHEN, CDR2 SYDVKM. This CDR3 region has 18 residues.

The rearrangement links TRBV19 to TRBJ1-2; TRBD1 is a possible D gene (5 bases). The CDR3 has 13 amino acids. Trimming took 4 bases from V and 5 from J, leaving 11 bases between them. The V gene's germline CDR1 is LNHDA and CDR2 SQIVND (reference sequence). The CDR3 protein is CASSTGHFYGYTF. CDR3 in DNA: TGTGCCAGTAGTACAGGACACTTTTATGGCTACACCTTC. Using reference TRBV19 and TRBJ1-2 for the parts outside the CDR3, the full variable domain is DGGITQSPKYLFRKEGQNVTLSCEQNLNHDAMYWYRQDPGQGLRLIYYSQIVNDFQKGDIAEGYSVSREKKESFPLTVTSAQKNPTAFYLCASSTGHFYGYTFGSGTRLTVV.

The J gene is TRBJ2-1, the V gene TRBV20-1; TRBD2 matches 12 bases. CDR3 length: 14 residues. Looked up from germline, CDR1 is DFQATT and CDR2 is SNEGSKA (reference sequence). After removal of 5 bases from V and 8 bases from J, the junction contained 7 bases not matched to a gene. CDR3 bases: TGCAGTGCTCAGGCGACTAGCGGGAGCCATGAGCAGTTCTTC. Encoded protein: CSAQATSGSHEQFF.

The V gene is TRBV6-1, the J gene TRBJ1-5; 9 bases fit TRBD1. The CDR3 consists of 16 residues. The V gene end was trimmed by 6 bases and the J gene end by 3 bases; junction bases not matched to a gene: 9. Germline V gene lookup returns CDR1 MNHNS and CDR2 SASEGT. The CDR3 loop reads CASRPGQGGNNQPQHF. In nucleotides, the CDR3 is TGTGCCAGCAGACCGGGACAGGGTGGAAACAATCAGCCCCAGCATTTT.

This clonotype was observed a few times. The V gene is TRBV12-3 or TRBV12-4, the J gene TRBJ1-5, with 8 bases identical to TRBD1. J was trimmed by 7 bases and V by 6 bases; bases with no gene match: 8. CDR3 length equals 14 residues. DNA for the CDR3: TGTGCCAGCAGCCCGGACAGGGCTCGACAGCCCCAGCATTTT. Protein: CASSPDRARQPQHF.

This clonotype came up a few times. The chain is built from TRBV19 and TRBJ1-2; D possibly corresponds to TRBD1 (5 bases). Trimming stripped 2 bases from V and 7 bases from J, with 14 bases between. CDR1 LNHDA and CDR2 SQIVND come from the germline V gene (reference sequence). This CDR3 is built from 14 residues. The chain's CDR3 is CASSIFPGDRGYTF. The CDR3 DNA reads as TGTGCCAGTAGTATATTCCCGGGGGACCGTGGCTACACCTTC.